The rows below give T cell receptor beta chains drawn from one sample of a study of blood T cell repertoires in COVID-19. Sequencing was performed with immunoSEQ multiplex PCR; in TCRdb, only in-frame clones are kept and a portion is missing. The data contain roughly 300,000 clones, 75% to 85% of them singletons. The sequenced sample was peripheral blood. The receptors come from a human donor in a cohort sampled during active COVID-19. Each CDR3 is given with its conserved first and last residue. D genes are given only for firm matches. The size entry is marked missing in some rows and otherwise reads once, few, many or a size class.

>NA|14|TRBJ2-2|TRBV5-1|NA
TGCGCCAGCAGCTTGGACACGGGTACCGGGGAGCTGTTTTTT
CASSLDTGTGELFF
>NA|16|TRBJ1-1|TRBV6-5|once
TGTGCCAGCAGTTACAGCCGTCGACAGGTGAACACTGAAGCTTTCTTT
CASSYSRRQVNTEAFF
>NA|13|TRBJ1-5|TRBV3-1/TRBV3-2|NA
TGTGCCAGCAGCCAAGATCGGTATCAGCCCCAGCATTTT
CASSQDRYQPQHF
>NA|16|TRBJ1-2|TRBV5-1|NA
TGCGCCAGCAGCTCGGGGGGACCGGATTATGGCTATGGCTACACCTTC
CASSSGGPDYGYGYTF
>TRBD1|18|TRBJ1-5|TRBV4-1|NA
TGCGCCAGCAGCCAAGTCCCTCGGACAGGGGGCAGGAATCAGCCCCAGCATTTT
CASSQVPRTGGRNQPQHF
>NA|13|TRBJ2-1|TRBV12-3/TRBV12-4|NA
TGTGCCAGCAGTTTAGGTCCAAACAATGAGCAGTTCTTC
CASSLGPNNEQFF
>TRBD1|15|TRBJ2-7|TRBV19|NA
TGTGCCAGTAGTATATCCGGGACAGGGGGTTACGAGCAGTACTTC
CASSISGTGGYEQYF
>NA|15|TRBJ2-7|TRBV9|NA
TGTGCCAGCAGCGTAGGCGTCAGGGTTGCCCACGAGCAGTACTTC
CASSVGVRVAHEQYF
>NA|11|TRBJ1-1|TRBV2|few
TGTGCCAGCAAAGCGAACACTGAAGCTTTCTTT
CASKANTEAFF
>TRBD2|16|TRBJ2-2|TRBV19|NA
TGTGCCAGCGGCGGACTAGCGGGGGGGCCGCGGGGGGAGCTGTTTTTT
CASGGLAGGPRGELFF
>TRBD1|15|TRBJ2-7|TRBV10-1|NA
TGCGCCAGCAGTGAGTCCGGGACAGGGGGATTTGAGCAGTACTTC
CASSESGTGGFEQYF
>NA|13|TRBJ2-7|TRBV27|NA
TGTGCCAGCACTTCCGGGGGTCGCTACGAGCAGTACTTC
CASTSGGRYEQYF
>TRBD1|15|TRBJ1-2|TRBV11-2|NA
TGTGCCAGCAGCACTCGGACAGGGGGACTGGGAGGCTACACCTTC
CASSTRTGGLGGYTF
>NA|14|TRBJ2-1|TRBV24-1|NA
TGTGCCACCAGTGAACCGGGACTTTGGAATGAGCAGTTCTTC
CATSEPGLWNEQFF
>NA|14|TRBJ1-2|TRBV3-1/TRBV3-2|many
TGTGCCAGCAGCCGCTCATCCCGGGGCTATGGCTACACCTTC
CASSRSSRGYGYTF
>NA|13|TRBJ2-1|TRBV24-1|NA
TGTGCCACCACGGGGGGCGCATTTGGTGAGCAGTTCTTC
CATTGGAFGEQFF
>NA|14|TRBJ1-2|TRBV28|NA
TGTGCCAGCAGCCCCCAGTTTGGGGGCAGTGGCTACACCTTC
CASSPQFGGSGYTF
>TRBD1|13|TRBJ1-4|TRBV2|NA
TGTGCCGGGCGACAGGGCACTAATGAAAAACTGTTTTTT
CAGRQGTNEKLFF
>NA|16|TRBJ2-1|TRBV5-1|NA
TGCGCCAGCAGCTTGATTGGGGGCAGCTCCTACAATGAGCAGTTCTTC
CASSLIGGSSYNEQFF
>NA|12|TRBJ1-2|TRBV10-3|NA
TGTGCCATCAGTGAAACAGGGTTTGGCTACACCTTC
CAISETGFGYTF
>NA|15|TRBJ1-3|TRBV5-5|NA
TGTGCCAGCAGCCGACTAGGGGGGGCTGGAAACACCATATATTTT
CASSRLGGAGNTIYF
>NA|14|TRBJ1-4|TRBV9|NA
TGTGCCAGCAGCTTAGAGGGGTTGAACGAAAAACTGTTTTTT
CASSLEGLNEKLFF
>TRBD1|15|TRBJ2-3|TRBV5-1|NA
TGCGCCAGCAGCTTGCGACAGGGAGAGGCAGATACGCAGTATTTT
CASSLRQGEADTQYF
>TRBD2|13|TRBJ2-1|TRBV12-5|NA
TGTGCTAGTGGGCGGGGGGGATCTTATGAGCAGTTCTTC
CASGRGGSYEQFF
>NA|13|TRBJ1-2|TRBV9|NA
TGTGCCAGCACCGCAGATCTAGACTATGGCTACACCTTC
CASTADLDYGYTF
>NA|12|TRBJ1-2|TRBV2|NA
TGTGCCAGCAGGCCCACAGGGTATGGCTACACCTTC
CASRPTGYGYTF
>NA|13|TRBJ1-2|TRBV7-9|few
TGTGCCAGCAGGACCGACAATGGTTATGGCTACACCTTC
CASRTDNGYGYTF
>TRBD1|17|TRBJ1-1|TRBV30|NA
TGTGCCTGGAGTGTGAAAGACAGGGATTTTAGCAGCACTGAAGCTTTCTTT
CAWSVKDRDFSSTEAFF
>NA|16|TRBJ1-2|TRBV10-2|NA
TGCGCCAGCAGCGAATTCCGGGACAACCGATACTATGGCTACACCTTC
CASSEFRDNRYYGYTF
>TRBD1|14|TRBJ1-1|TRBV5-1|NA
TGCGCCAGCAGCTTACAGGGGATGAACACTGAAGCTTTCTTT
CASSLQGMNTEAFF
>TRBD1|14|TRBJ1-1|TRBV24-1|NA
TGTGCCACCAGTGAAGGGGGCAGGTTAACTGAAGCTTTCTTT
CATSEGGRLTEAFF
>TRBD2|12|TRBJ2-1|TRBV12-3/TRBV12-4|NA
TGTGCCAGTCGGGAGGGGCGATTAGAGCAGTTCTTC
CASREGRLEQFF
>NA|14|TRBJ1-1|TRBV7-9|NA
TGTGCCAGCAGCTCCAGTACAGGGAACACTGAAGCTTTCTTT
CASSSSTGNTEAFF
>NA|12|TRBJ1-1|TRBV5-5|NA
TGTGCCAGCAGTCGGGGGGTGGTTGAAGCTTTCTTT
CASSRGVVEAFF
>NA|15|TRBJ2-2|TRBV29-1|NA
TGCAGCGTTGAGGGTTCTGGGCCGGTTACCGGGGAGCTGTTTTTT
CSVEGSGPVTGELFF
>NA|18|TRBJ1-5|TRBV27|few
TGTGCCAGCAGCCTAAAGGCCCCCTACGGACAGAAAAATCAGCCCCAGCATTTT
CASSLKAPYGQKNQPQHF
>TRBD1|15|TRBJ1-6|TRBV18|NA
TGTGCCAGCTCACCATCTCCAGGGGGAAATTCACCCCTCCACTTT
CASSPSPGGNSPLHF
>TRBD1|13|TRBJ1-4|TRBV3-1/TRBV3-2|few
TGTGCCAGCAGTTCCGGGACAGACGAAAAACTGTTTTTT
CASSSGTDEKLFF
>NA|14|TRBJ2-6|TRBV29-1|NA
TGCAGCGTCGTGAGGGCCTCTGGGGCCAACGTCCTGACTTTC
CSVVRASGANVLTF
>NA|13|TRBJ2-5|TRBV7-3|NA
TGTGCCAGCAGCTTAGGTGGGGAGGAGACCCAGTACTTC
CASSLGGEETQYF
>NA|15|TRBJ1-2|TRBV6-1|NA
TGTGCCAGCAGTGAGTCTGGGGCTTTCGACTATGGCTACACCTTC
CASSESGAFDYGYTF
>NA|16|TRBJ2-3|TRBV7-9|NA
TGTGCCAGCAGCCCCATACTCGGGTCTAGCACAGATACGCAGTATTTT
CASSPILGSSTDTQYF
>NA|14|TRBJ2-7|TRBV18|NA
TGTGCCAGCTCTCCCGGGACAACAACCTACGAGCAGTACTTC
CASSPGTTTYEQYF
>NA|14|TRBJ2-4|TRBV6-1|NA
TGTGCCAGCAGTGAACTGACAGTCCTGGTCATTCAGTACTTC
CASSELTVLVIQYF
>NA|15|TRBJ2-3|TRBV9|few
TGTGCCAGCAGCGTAGGGGGGGGCGGCACAGATACGCAGTATTTT
CASSVGGGGTDTQYF
>NA|15|TRBJ2-7|TRBV9|NA
TGTGCCAGCAGCGTACGACAGGCCGAAAAAGCCAAGCAGTACTTC
CASSVRQAEKAKQYF
>NA|13|TRBJ1-5|TRBV21-1|once
TGTGCCAGCAACAGACAGGGTGGGACGCCCCAGCATTTT
CASNRQGGTPQHF
>NA|13|TRBJ2-1|TRBV18|NA
TGTGCCAGCTCACCGGGACATTTCAATGAGCAGTTCTTC
CASSPGHFNEQFF
>TRBD2|15|TRBJ2-2|TRBV9|NA
TGTGCCAGCAGTGGCGGGGGGCATAACACCGGGGAGCTGTTTTTT
CASSGGGHNTGELFF
>NA|15|TRBJ1-5|TRBV5-8|NA
TGTGCCAGCAGCTTGGCCCCTTATAGCAATCAGCCCCAGCATTTT
CASSLAPYSNQPQHF
>TRBD2|13|TRBJ2-7|TRBV19|NA
TGTGCCAGTAGTCCGGGACTACCCTACGAGCAGTACTTC
CASSPGLPYEQYF
>NA|13|TRBJ2-5|TRBV3-1/TRBV3-2|NA
TGTGCCAGCAGCCAAGGGCCTGGAGGTTATATTTACTTC
CASSQGPGGYIYF
>TRBD2|16|TRBJ2-3|TRBV5-1|NA
TGCGCCAGCAGCTTGGTGGCGGGGGGTGCAACAGATACGCAGTATTTT
CASSLVAGGATDTQYF